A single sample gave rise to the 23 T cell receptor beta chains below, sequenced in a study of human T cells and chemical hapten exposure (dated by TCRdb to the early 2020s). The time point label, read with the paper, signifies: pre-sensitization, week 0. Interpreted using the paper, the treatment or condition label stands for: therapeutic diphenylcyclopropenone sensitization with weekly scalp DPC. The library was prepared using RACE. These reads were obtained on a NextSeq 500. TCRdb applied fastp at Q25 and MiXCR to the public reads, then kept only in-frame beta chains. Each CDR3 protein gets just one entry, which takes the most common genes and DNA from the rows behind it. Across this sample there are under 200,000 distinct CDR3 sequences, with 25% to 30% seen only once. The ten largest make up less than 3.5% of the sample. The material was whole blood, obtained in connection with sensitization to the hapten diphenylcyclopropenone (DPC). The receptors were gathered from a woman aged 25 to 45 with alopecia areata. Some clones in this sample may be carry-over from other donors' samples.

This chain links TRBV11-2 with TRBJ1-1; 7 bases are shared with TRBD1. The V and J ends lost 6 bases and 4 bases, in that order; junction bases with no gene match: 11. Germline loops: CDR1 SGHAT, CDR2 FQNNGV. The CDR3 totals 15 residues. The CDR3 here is CASRGNRGWGTEAFF. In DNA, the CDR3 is TGTGCCAGCAGGGGAAACAGGGGCTGGGGCACTGAAGCTTTCTTT.

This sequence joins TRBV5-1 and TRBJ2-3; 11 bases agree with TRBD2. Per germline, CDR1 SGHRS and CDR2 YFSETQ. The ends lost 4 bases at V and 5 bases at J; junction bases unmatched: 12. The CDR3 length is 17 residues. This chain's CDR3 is CASSHDPLAGVKDTQYF. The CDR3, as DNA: TGCGCCAGCAGCCACGACCCACTAGCGGGGGTAAAAGATACGCAGTATTTT.

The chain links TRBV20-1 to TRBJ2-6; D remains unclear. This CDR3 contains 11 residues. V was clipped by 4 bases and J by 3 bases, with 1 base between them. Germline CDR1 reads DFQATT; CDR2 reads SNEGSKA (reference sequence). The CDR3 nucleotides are TGCAGTGCTAATGGGGCCAACGTCCTGACTTTC. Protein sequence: CSANGANVLTF.

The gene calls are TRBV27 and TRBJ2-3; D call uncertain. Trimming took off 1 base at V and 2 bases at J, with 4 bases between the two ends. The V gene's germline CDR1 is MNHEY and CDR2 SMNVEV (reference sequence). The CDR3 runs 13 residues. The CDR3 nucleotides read TGTGCCAGCAGTTTATTACTCACAGATACGCAGTATTTT. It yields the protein CASSLLLTDTQYF.

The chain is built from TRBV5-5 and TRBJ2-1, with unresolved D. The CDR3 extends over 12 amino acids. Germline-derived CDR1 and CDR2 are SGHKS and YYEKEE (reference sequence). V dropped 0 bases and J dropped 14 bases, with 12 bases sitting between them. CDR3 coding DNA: TGTGCCAGCAGCTTGGTTGTCAGCCAAGAGTTCTTC. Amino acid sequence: CASSLVVSQEFF. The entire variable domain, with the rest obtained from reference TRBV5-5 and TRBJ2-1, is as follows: DAGVTQSPTHLIKTRGQQVTLRCSPISGHKSVSWYQQVLGQGPQFIFQYYEKEERGRGNFPDRFSARQFPNYSSELNVNALLLGDSALYLCASSLVVSQEFFGPGTRLTVL.

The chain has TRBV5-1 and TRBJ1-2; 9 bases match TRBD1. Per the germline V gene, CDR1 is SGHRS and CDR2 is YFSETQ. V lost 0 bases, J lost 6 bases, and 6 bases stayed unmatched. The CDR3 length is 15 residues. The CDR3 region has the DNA TGCGCCAGCAGCTTGGGGGGACAGGGACCGCATGGCTACACCTTC. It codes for CASSLGGQGPHGYTF.

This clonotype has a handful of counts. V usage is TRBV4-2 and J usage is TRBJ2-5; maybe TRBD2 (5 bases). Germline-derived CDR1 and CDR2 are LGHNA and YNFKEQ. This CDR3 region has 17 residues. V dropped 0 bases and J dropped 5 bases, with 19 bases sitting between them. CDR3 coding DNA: TGTGCCAGCAGCCAAGACCGGGGTATGGCTCGTTACGAGACCCAGTACTTC. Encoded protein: CASSQDRGMARYETQYF.

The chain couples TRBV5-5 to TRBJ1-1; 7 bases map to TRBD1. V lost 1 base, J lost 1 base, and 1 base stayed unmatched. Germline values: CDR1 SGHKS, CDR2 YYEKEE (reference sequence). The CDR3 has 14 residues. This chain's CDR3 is CASSLRTGNTEAFF. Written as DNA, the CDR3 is TGTGCCAGCAGCTTGCGGACAGGGAACACTGAAGCTTTCTTT.

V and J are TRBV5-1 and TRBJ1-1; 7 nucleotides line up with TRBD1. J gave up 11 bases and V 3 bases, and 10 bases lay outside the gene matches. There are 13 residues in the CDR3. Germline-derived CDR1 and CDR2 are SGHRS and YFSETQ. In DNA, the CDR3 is TGCGCCAGCAGCTGGGAGACAGGGAGGGAGGCTTTCTTT. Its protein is CASSWETGREAFF.

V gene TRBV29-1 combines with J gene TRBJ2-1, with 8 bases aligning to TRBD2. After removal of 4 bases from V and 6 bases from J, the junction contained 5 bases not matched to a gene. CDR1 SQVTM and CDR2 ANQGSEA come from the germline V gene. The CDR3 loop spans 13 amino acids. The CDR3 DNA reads TGCAGCGTTGTCGGACGGGGGGGCAATGAGCAGTTCTTC. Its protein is CSVVGRGGNEQFF.

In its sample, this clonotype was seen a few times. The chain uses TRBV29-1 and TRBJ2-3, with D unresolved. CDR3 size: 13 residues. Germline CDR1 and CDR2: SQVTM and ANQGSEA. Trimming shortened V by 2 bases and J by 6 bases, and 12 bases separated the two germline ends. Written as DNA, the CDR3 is TGCAGCGTTGAATGGCAGTCGTTGGATACGCAGTATTTT. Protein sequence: CSVEWQSLDTQYF.

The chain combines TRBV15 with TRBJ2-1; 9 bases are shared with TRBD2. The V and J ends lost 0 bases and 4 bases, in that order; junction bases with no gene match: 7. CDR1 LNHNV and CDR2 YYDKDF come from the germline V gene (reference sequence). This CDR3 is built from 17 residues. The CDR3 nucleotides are TGTGCCACCAGCAGAGACGAATTAGCGGGGGAATACAATGAGCAGTTCTTC. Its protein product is CATSRDELAGEYNEQFF.

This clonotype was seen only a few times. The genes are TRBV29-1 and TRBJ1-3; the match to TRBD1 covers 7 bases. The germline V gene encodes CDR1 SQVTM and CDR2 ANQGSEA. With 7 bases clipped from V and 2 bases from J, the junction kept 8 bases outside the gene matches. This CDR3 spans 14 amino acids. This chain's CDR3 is CSAWTGAPGNTIYF. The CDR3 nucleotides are TGCAGCGCTTGGACAGGCGCCCCTGGAAACACCATATATTTT.

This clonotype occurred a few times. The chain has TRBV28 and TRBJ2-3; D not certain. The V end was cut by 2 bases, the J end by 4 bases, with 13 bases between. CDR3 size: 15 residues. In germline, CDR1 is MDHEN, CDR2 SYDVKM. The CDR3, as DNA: TGTGCCAGCAGTTTAAGGCTCGGAGTGGCAGATACGCAGTATTTT. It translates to CASSLRLGVADTQYF.

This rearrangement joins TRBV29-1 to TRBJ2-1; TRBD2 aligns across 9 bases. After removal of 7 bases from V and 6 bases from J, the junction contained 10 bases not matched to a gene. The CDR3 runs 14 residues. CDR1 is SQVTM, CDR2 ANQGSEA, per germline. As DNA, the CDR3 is TGCAGCGCAGACCGAGCGGGGGGTCTCAATGAGCAGTTCTTC. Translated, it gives CSADRAGGLNEQFF.

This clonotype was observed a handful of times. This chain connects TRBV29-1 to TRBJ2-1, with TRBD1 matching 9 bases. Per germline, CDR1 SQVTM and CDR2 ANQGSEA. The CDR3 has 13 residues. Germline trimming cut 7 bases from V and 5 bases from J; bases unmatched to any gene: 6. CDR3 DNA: TGCAGCGCTCCGGGACAGGGCAACAATGAGCAGTTCTTC. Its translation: CSAPGQGNNEQFF.

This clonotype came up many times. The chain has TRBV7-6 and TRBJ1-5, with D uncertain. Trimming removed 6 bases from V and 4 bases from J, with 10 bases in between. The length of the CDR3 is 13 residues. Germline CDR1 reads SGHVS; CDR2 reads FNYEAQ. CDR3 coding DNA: TGTGCCAGCAGTTTGGCAGAGAATCAGCCCCAGCATTTT. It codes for CASSLAENQPQHF.

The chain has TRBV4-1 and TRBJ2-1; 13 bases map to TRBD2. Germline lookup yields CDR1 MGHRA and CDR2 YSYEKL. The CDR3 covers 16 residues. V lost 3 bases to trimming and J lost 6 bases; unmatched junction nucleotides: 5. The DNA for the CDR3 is TGCGCCAGCAGCCAGACTAGCGGGGGGCCAGTCAATGAGCAGTTCTTC. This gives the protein CASSQTSGGPVNEQFF.

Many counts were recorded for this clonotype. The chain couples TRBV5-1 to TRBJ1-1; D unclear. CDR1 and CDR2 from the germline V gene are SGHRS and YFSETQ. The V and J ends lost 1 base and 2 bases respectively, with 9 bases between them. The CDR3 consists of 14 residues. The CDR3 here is CASSLSSGNTEAFF. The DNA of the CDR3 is TGCGCCAGCAGCTTGTCATCAGGAAACACTGAAGCTTTCTTT.

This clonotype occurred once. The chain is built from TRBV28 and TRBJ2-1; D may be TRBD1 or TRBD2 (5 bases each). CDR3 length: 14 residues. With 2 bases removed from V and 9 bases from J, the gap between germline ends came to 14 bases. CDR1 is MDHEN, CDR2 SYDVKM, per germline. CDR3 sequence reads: CASSLSVRGLEQFF. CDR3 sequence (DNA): TGTGCCAGCAGTTTAAGTGTGAGGGGCCTTGAGCAGTTCTTC.

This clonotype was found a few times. CDR3 region: CSARGHPNEKLFF. CDR3 bases: TGCAGCGCGAGGGGGCACCCTAATGAAAAACTGTTTTTT. The chain combines TRBV29-1 with TRBJ1-4, with 7 bases aligning to TRBD1. This CDR3 region has 13 residues. Losses at the gene ends were 7 bases for V and 3 bases for J; bases not matched to a gene: 5. Germline lookup yields CDR1 SQVTM and CDR2 ANQGSEA. Variable domain in full (rest from reference TRBV29-1 and TRBJ1-4): SAVISQKPSRDICQRGTSLTIQCQVDSQVTMMFWYRQQPGQSLTLIATANQGSEATYESGFVIDKFPISRPNLTFSTLTVSNMSPEDSSIYLCSARGHPNEKLFFGSGTQLSVL.

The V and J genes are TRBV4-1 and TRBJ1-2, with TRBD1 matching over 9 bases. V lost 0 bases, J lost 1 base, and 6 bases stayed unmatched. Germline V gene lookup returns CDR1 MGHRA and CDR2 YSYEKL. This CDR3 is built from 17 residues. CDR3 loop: CASSQENRGRNNYGYTF. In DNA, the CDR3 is TGCGCCAGCAGCCAAGAGAACAGGGGGCGTAATAACTATGGCTACACCTTC.

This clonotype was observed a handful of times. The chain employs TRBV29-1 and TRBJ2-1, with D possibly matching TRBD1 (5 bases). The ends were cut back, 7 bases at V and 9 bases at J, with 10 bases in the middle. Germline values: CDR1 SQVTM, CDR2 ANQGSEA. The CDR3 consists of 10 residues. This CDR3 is CSAGYGEQFF. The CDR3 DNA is TGCAGCGCAGGGTACGGTGAGCAGTTCTTC.